This passage covers 15 T cell receptor beta chains from one sample sequenced in a study of blood T cell repertoires in COVID-19 (dated by TCRdb to 2020 to 2021). Library creation used the immunoSEQ multiplex PCR assay. Not all clones reach the TCRdb copy of this immuneACCESS table, which keeps in-frame sequences only. Checked studies attribute under half of the gap to unresolved V genes and leave the rest unexplained. A total of about 280,000 clones appear in this sample, 85% to 90% of them only once. The top ten clonotypes cover less than 15% of the sample. The sequencing sample was made of peripheral blood. The receptors were gathered from a human donor in a cohort sampled during active COVID-19.

This sequence joins TRBV12-3 or TRBV12-4 and TRBJ2-1; D gene unclear. The CDR3 is made up of 12 amino acids. Trimming removed 6 bases at V and 7 bases at J, with 10 bases between. CDR3 DNA sequence: TGTGCCAGCAGCCCTATACTGAATGAGCAGTTCTTC. This codes for CASSPILNEQFF.

V gene TRBV7-2 combines with J gene TRBJ1-1; 7 bases map to TRBD1. Germline CDR1 and CDR2: SGHTA and FQGNSA. After removal of 5 bases from V and 3 bases from J, the junction contained 3 bases not matched to a gene. The CDR3 runs to 13 residues. The CDR3 DNA is TGTGCCAGCAGCGGCAGGGGGTACACTGAAGCTTTCTTT. Its translation: CASSGRGYTEAFF.

The chain has TRBV5-1 and TRBJ1-3; D is perhaps TRBD1 (6 bases). V was pared by 4 bases and J by 0 bases, with 14 bases between. There are 16 residues in the CDR3. Germline V gives CDR1 SGHRS, CDR2 YFSETQ. The chain's CDR3 is CASSLREQGSGNTIYF. The CDR3 DNA follows: TGCGCCAGCAGCCTCCGCGAACAGGGCTCTGGAAACACCATATATTTT.

This chain uses TRBV10-2 with TRBJ2-4, with 8 bases lining up with TRBD2. Germline lookup yields CDR1 WSHSY and CDR2 SAAADI. V dropped 6 bases and J dropped 6; count of bases not matched to a gene: 10. CDR3 length equals 15 residues. The DNA of the CDR3 is TGCGCCAGCAGGATCGGCGGGAGGCGCCCAAACATTCAGTACTTC. Its protein is CASRIGGRRPNIQYF.

This clone was observed a handful of times. The DNA of the CDR3 is TGTGCCAGCAGGGCCCCCGGCGGGACGGGAGAGCAGCAGTTCTTC. It translates to CASRAPGGTGEQQFF. The gene calls are TRBV6-5 and TRBJ2-1, with D perhaps TRBD2 (6 bases). Germline loops: CDR1 MNHEY, CDR2 SVGAGI. The CDR3 runs 15 residues. V was clipped by 6 bases and J by 11 bases, with 23 bases between them.

This sequence joins TRBV6-2 or TRBV6-3 and TRBJ1-5; D remains unclear. This CDR3 region has 12 residues. Trimming removed 5 bases from V and 9 bases from J, with 11 bases in between. Germline CDR1 and CDR2: MNHEY and SVGEGT. The CDR3 reads CASSEDWRPQHF. The CDR3 DNA reads as TGTGCCAGCAGTGAGGACTGGAGGCCCCAGCATTTT.

J is TRBJ1-5 and V is TRBV6-2 or TRBV6-3; perhaps TRBD1 as D (5 bases). The length of the CDR3 is 15 residues. V lost 5 bases to trimming and J lost 4 bases, with 15 bases between them. Germline V gives CDR1 MNHEY, CDR2 SVGEGT. Written as DNA, the CDR3 is TGTGCCAGCAGTCGTAATCTAGGGGATAATCAGCCCCAGCATTTT. Its protein is CASSRNLGDNQPQHF.

The gene calls are TRBV24-1 and TRBJ2-2, with 7 bases matching TRBD2. Germline CDR1 and CDR2: KGHDR and SFDVKD. The CDR3 is 17 amino acids. The junction had 10 bases not matched to a gene; V was cut back by 1 base and J by 6 bases. The CDR3 reads CATSDFKGGSWSGELFF. The DNA of the CDR3 is TGTGCCACCAGTGATTTCAAGGGAGGGAGTTGGTCCGGGGAGCTGTTTTTT.

The genes are TRBV9 and TRBJ1-1; weak D call: TRBD1 (5 bases). V was cut by 0 bases and J by 1 base, with 7 bases left in between. CDR3 size: 14 residues. CDR1 is SGDLS and CDR2 is YYNGEE in the germline V gene. CDR3 amino acids: CASSVGQRNTEAFF. CDR3 sequence (DNA): TGTGCCAGCAGCGTAGGACAGCGGAACACTGAAGCTTTCTTT.

The chain uses TRBV29-1 and TRBJ2-6; D is ambiguous. Germline V CDR1 and CDR2: SQVTM, ANQGSEA. There are 13 residues in the CDR3. The V end lost 6 bases, the J end lost 1 base, and 7 bases lay between the germline ends. The CDR3 nucleotides read TGCAGCGTCCGGGTTTCTGGGGCCAACGTCCTGACTTTC. It specifies CSVRVSGANVLTF.

V gene TRBV9 combines with J gene TRBJ2-7; TRBD1 agrees at 7 bases. CDR3 length: 15 amino acids. Germline V gives CDR1 SGDLS, CDR2 YYNGEE. The V and J ends lost 4 bases and 2 bases, in that order; junction bases with no gene match: 9. CDR3 in DNA: TGTGCCAGCAGCCCGGGGACAGTACTAACCTACGAGCAGTACTTC. Translating gives CASSPGTVLTYEQYF.

This sequence joins TRBV10-2 and TRBJ1-1; the D gene is possibly TRBD1 (6 bases). The germline V and J ends were trimmed by 0 bases and 1 base, with 9 bases remaining between them. CDR1 WSHSY and CDR2 SAAADI come from the germline V gene. The length of the CDR3 is 15 residues. The CDR3 sequence is CASSESGHKNTEAFF. CDR3 in DNA: TGCGCCAGCAGTGAGTCGGGACATAAGAACACTGAAGCTTTCTTT.

J is TRBJ2-1 and V is TRBV9; 13 positions match TRBD2. The trim removed 0 bases at V and 10 bases at J, leaving 7 bases unmatched. The CDR3 runs 16 residues. CDR1 is SGDLS and CDR2 is YYNGEE in the germline V gene. The CDR3 protein is CASSVGLAGGPTEQFF. CDR3 nucleotide sequence: TGTGCCAGCAGCGTAGGACTAGCGGGAGGCCCAACAGAGCAGTTCTTC.

CDR3 sequence (DNA): TGTGCCAGCAGCTTCGGGGGGCGGTACGAGCAGTACTTC. Translating it yields CASSFGGRYEQYF. The rearrangement uses TRBV7-9 and TRBJ2-7; D possibly corresponds to TRBD2 (7 bases). The CDR3 runs 13 residues. V was shortened by 3 bases and J by 4 bases, with 10 bases between the two germline ends. The germline V gene has CDR1 SEHNR and CDR2 FQNEAQ (reference sequence).

This chain connects TRBV9 to TRBJ1-2; perhaps TRBD1 as D (6 bases). The CDR3 totals 13 residues. With 1 base removed from V and 5 bases from J, the gap between germline ends came to 9 bases. Germline V gives CDR1 SGDLS, CDR2 YYNGEE. CDR3 nucleotides: TGTGCCAGCAGCGTACAGGGGCGATATGGCTACACCTTC. Translated: CASSVQGRYGYTF.